Shown below are 13 T cell receptor beta chains from a single sample sequenced in a study of regulatory T cells in long-lasting Graves disease. The time point here: newly diagnosed GD, antithyroid drugs for less than 3 months. RNA isolated from PBMCs was used to make the TCR library. Building of the TCR beta libraries involved iRepertoire HTBI primers and Arm-PCR of CDR3 regions. TCRdb processed the multiplex PCR reads anew with MiXCR; each CDR3 protein has one entry. The sample yields about 620,000 distinct CDR3 sequences, 16% seen once. These data were likewise used in another study, on T cells in Graves' hyperthyroidism and ophthalmopathy.

Sequencing was performed on peripheral blood mononuclear cells (PBMCs), taken at new diagnosis, from a patient treated with antithyroid drugs. The source of these receptors is a woman aged 30 to 39 with Graves disease.

The V and J genes are TRBV20-1 and TRBJ2-7, with 7 bases fitting TRBD1. Germline CDR1 and CDR2: DFQATT and SNEGSKA (reference sequence). This CDR3 is 14 amino acids long. With V trimmed by 0 bases and J by 2 bases, 4 bases remained unmatched. Here the CDR3 DNA reads TGCAGTGCTAGAGAGGACAGGCCCCCCTACGAGCAGTACTTC. Its translation is CSAREDRPPYEQYF.

The V and J genes are TRBV9 and TRBJ2-7, with a weak D call TRBD2 (6 bases). This CDR3 is built from 14 residues. Germline V gene data show CDR1 as SGDLS and CDR2 as YYNGEE. The V end lost 5 bases, the J end lost 5 bases, and 17 bases lay between the germline ends. The CDR3 spells CASSAIGGIDEQYF. The CDR3 DNA reads as TGTGCCAGCAGTGCCATTGGGGGGATAGACGAGCAGTACTTC. Variable domain in full (rest from reference TRBV9 and TRBJ2-7): DSGVTQTPKHLITATGQRVTLRCSPRSGDLSVYWYQQSLDQGLQFLIQYYNGEERAKGNILERFSAQQFPDLHSELNLSSLELGDSALYFCASSAIGGIDEQYFGPGTRLTVT.

The chain combines TRBV19 with TRBJ2-7; tentative D call: TRBD1 (5 bases). The V end lost 2 bases, the J end lost 3 bases, and 11 bases lay between the germline ends. The CDR3 is 14 amino acids. Germline V CDR1 and CDR2: LNHDA, SQIVND (reference sequence). As DNA, the CDR3 is TGTGCCAGTAGTATAAAACAGGTTGGCTACGAGCAGTACTTC. The encoded protein is CASSIKQVGYEQYF. The whole variable domain, filled in from reference TRBV19 and TRBJ2-7, reads DGGITQSPKYLFRKEGQNVTLSCEQNLNHDAMYWYRQDPGQGLRLIYYSQIVNDFQKGDIAEGYSVSREKKESFPLTVTSAQKNPTAFYLCASSIKQVGYEQYFGPGTRLTVT.

V usage is TRBV6-9 and J usage is TRBJ2-7; maybe TRBD1 (5 bases). Germline V gives CDR1 MNHGY, CDR2 SVAAGI. CDR3 length: 15 amino acids. V shed 3 bases and J shed 5 bases, with 17 bases lying between them. The CDR3 DNA follows: TGTGCCAGCAGTTACACAGGACATACCCTCAACGAGCAGTACTTC. Its protein product is CASSYTGHTLNEQYF.

This chain links TRBV18 with TRBJ1-5, with 10 bases aligning to TRBD1. The V gene end was trimmed by 6 bases and the J gene end by 3 bases; junction bases not matched to a gene: 11. In germline, CDR1 is KGHSH, CDR2 LQKENI. The CDR3 spans 17 residues. The chain's CDR3 is CASSGQGGSKNNQPQHF. The DNA of the CDR3 is TGTGCCAGCTCCGGACAGGGGGGTTCCAAAAACAATCAGCCCCAGCATTTT.

V usage is TRBV9 and J usage is TRBJ2-7; a weak D match, TRBD2 (7 bases). This CDR3 is built from 15 residues. Germline assignment: CDR1 SGDLS and CDR2 YYNGEE. Between the trimmed V and J ends, which lost 4 bases and 7 bases, there was a span of 21 bases. The DNA of the CDR3 is TGTGCCAGCAGCCCATCTTACAGGGAGGGGAGGGAGCAGTACTTC. Translation: CASSPSYREGREQYF.

A few counts support this clonotype. This rearrangement joins TRBV7-2 to TRBJ2-7; unclear D gene. With 5 bases removed from V and 6 bases from J, the gap between germline ends came to 11 bases. Germline assignment: CDR1 SGHTA and CDR2 FQGNSA. CDR3 length equals 12 residues. In DNA, the CDR3 is TGTGCCAGCAGCCCCTCGACTGGCGAGCAGTACTTC. Its translation: CASSPSTGEQYF.

The gene calls are TRBV20-1 and TRBJ1-1; no definite D call. There are 13 residues in the CDR3. Trimming took off 5 bases at V and 0 bases at J, with 10 bases between the two ends. Germline values: CDR1 DFQATT, CDR2 SNEGSKA (reference sequence). CDR3 nucleotide sequence: TGCAGTGCTCATGGACGGCTGAACACTGAAGCTTTCTTT. It yields the protein CSAHGRLNTEAFF.

This clonotype was counted between two and nine times. The rearrangement links TRBV19 to TRBJ2-7, with D possibly matching TRBD2 (5 bases). CDR3 length: 14 residues. Germline values: CDR1 LNHDA, CDR2 SQIVND (reference sequence). Trimming took off 3 bases at V and 3 bases at J, with 12 bases between the two ends. The CDR3 DNA reads TGTGCCAGTAGTATGGACTTATCAGGCTACGAGCAGTACTTC. Translated: CASSMDLSGYEQYF. Supplemented by reference TRBV19 and TRBJ2-7, the full variable domain reads DGGITQSPKYLFRKEGQNVTLSCEQNLNHDAMYWYRQDPGQGLRLIYYSQIVNDFQKGDIAEGYSVSREKKESFPLTVTSAQKNPTAFYLCASSMDLSGYEQYFGPGTRLTVT.

This clonotype was detected once. A much larger clone lies a single base off, so this may be a read error. The chain joins TRBV20-1 to TRBJ1-5, with unresolved D. CDR3 size: 12 residues. Trimming removed 2 bases at V and 1 base at J, with 3 bases between. Germline values: CDR1 DFQATT, CDR2 SNEGSKA (reference sequence). The CDR3 DNA is TGCAGTGCTAGACAGAGCAATCAGCCCCAGCATTTT. As protein: CSARQSNQPQHF.

This clonotype appeared a few times. V and J are TRBV6-1 and TRBJ1-1; D is ambiguous. In germline, CDR1 is MNHNS, CDR2 SASEGT. This CDR3 comprises 14 residues. The germline V and J ends were trimmed by 7 bases and 0 bases, with 12 bases remaining between them. Here the CDR3 DNA reads TGTGCCAGCAACATACGGAACATGAACACTGAAGCTTTCTTT. It translates to CASNIRNMNTEAFF.

This clonotype was observed a few times. The V gene is TRBV7-9, the J gene TRBJ2-3; TRBD1 matches at 10 bases. This CDR3 region has 17 residues. Germline loops: CDR1 SEHNR, CDR2 FQNEAQ (reference sequence). After removal of 5 bases from V and 0 bases from J, the junction contained 8 bases not matched to a gene. DNA for the CDR3: TGTGCCAGCAGCCAGCGGACAGGGGGTAGTAGCACAGATACGCAGTATTTT. Translating gives CASSQRTGGSSTDTQYF.

Regarding this clonotype: The junction departs from the called germline gene at one end, perhaps through a read error. CDR3 coding DNA: TGTGCCAGCAGCTACTCAGGACCAAGTGAAGCTTTCTTT. Its protein product is CASSYSGPSEAFF. The rearrangement joins TRBV6-2 or TRBV6-3 to TRBJ1-1; no clear D gene. This CDR3 is built from 13 residues. Germline V gene lookup returns CDR1 MNHEY and CDR2 SVGEGT.